These 3 T cell receptor beta chains came from one sample sequenced in a study of blood T cell repertoires in COVID-19. Produced via immunoSEQ multiplex PCR; TCRdb's table is partial and in-frame only. The profile shows about 47,000 clones, 82% of them singletons. Sequenced: peripheral blood. The source of these receptors is a human donor with acute or convalescent COVID-19. The donor label of this sample is uncertain.

This chain connects TRBV28 to TRBJ1-2; D remains ambiguous. With 5 bases removed from V and 1 base from J, the gap between germline ends came to 5 bases. This CDR3 spans 12 amino acids. Germline V CDR1 and CDR2: MDHEN, SYDVKM. The CDR3 DNA follows: TGTGCCAGCAGTAACAGTAACTATGGCTACACCTTC. This translates into CASSNSNYGYTF.

This clone was detected only once. The chain combines TRBV5-6 with TRBJ1-4; the match to TRBD1 covers 7 bases. The V segment lost 1 base and the J segment 6 bases; nucleotides outside the gene matches: 3. Germline V gene sequence: CDR1 SGHDT, CDR2 YYEEEE. The CDR3 totals 14 residues. This CDR3 is CASSLTGTDEKLFF. The CDR3 coding sequence is TGTGCCAGCAGCTTGACCGGGACAGATGAAAAACTGTTTTTT.

This rearrangement joins TRBV18 to TRBJ1-1; 7 bases fit TRBD1. CDR1 is KGHSH, CDR2 LQKENI, per germline. Trimming at V came to 3 bases and at J to 1 base, leaving 8 bases not matched to a gene. The CDR3 contains 16 residues. The CDR3 DNA is TGTGCCAGCTCACCGTTGGACAGGAGAACGAACACTGAAGCTTTCTTT. Translated, it gives CASSPLDRRTNTEAFF.